This record covers a single T cell receptor (beta chain). Its antigen remains unknown. V shed 2 bases and J shed 6 bases, with 9 bases lying between them. The CDR3 is made up of 12 amino acids. The V gene's germline CDR1 is GTSNPN and CDR2 SVGIG (reference sequence). The source of the sample is a study of T-cell memory formation after mild COVID-19. Notes on the study in general: Clones that contracted from day 15 to 85 were balanced CD4/CD8, while later expanders leaned CD4+. CD4+ clones that contracted lay mainly in CM and EM; CD8+ ones lay in EMRA. Pre-infection memory held some responding clones, suggesting pre-existing cross-reactive T cells responded.

After 5'RACE with constant-segment primers, TCR alpha and TCR beta cDNA libraries carrying sample barcodes and UMIs were obtained. MiXCR was run by TCRdb on the 5' RACE reads, yielding one entry per CDR3 protein. The profile shows fewer than 550,000 distinct CDR3 sequences, around 20% of them singletons. The TCR originated in an adult woman who had mild COVID-19 (a few samples of this study predate the infection). Cell type and time point are not known. Sequencing input: PBMCs or a T cell subset sorted from them (not recorded which). This chain joins TRBV30 and TRBJ2-3, with D uncertain. CDR3: CAWSTLLDTQYF. The CDR3 nucleotides are TGTGCCTGGAGTACTTTACTGGATACGCAGTATTTT.